These 19 T cell receptor beta chains share one sample of origin, sequenced in a study of cytomegalovirus exposure and HLA in healthy donors. PCR used 60 Vbeta primers and 13 Jbeta primers. Profiled with immunoSEQ multiplex PCR; TCRdb holds only in-frame clones, not every one. The profile shows 140,000 or so clones, about 75% of them singletons. Sequences were obtained from PBMCs. These receptors were obtained from a woman under 40 in good health and CMV-seronegative.

This sequence joins TRBV6-1 and TRBJ2-5; 8 nucleotides align to TRBD2. Germline CDR1 and CDR2: MNHNS and SASEGT. The CDR3 contains 20 residues. J was trimmed by 1 base and V by 1 base; bases with no gene match: 17. The chain's CDR3 is CASSEESQLGAGALQETQYF. The CDR3, as DNA: TGTGCCAGCAGTGAAGAAAGTCAATTGGGAGCGGGGGCCCTCCAAGAGACCCAGTACTTC.

This chain uses TRBV4-1 with TRBJ2-1; a possible D gene is TRBD1 (6 bases). In germline, CDR1 is MGHRA, CDR2 YSYEKL. The CDR3 runs 16 residues. The V gene lost 1 base and the J gene lost 4 bases, with 14 bases spanning the gap. The CDR3 DNA is TGCGCCAGCAGCCAAGTTGGACAGAGCGCTTACAATGAGCAGTTCTTC. Translating gives CASSQVGQSAYNEQFF.

This clone was counted only a few times. This chain joins TRBV10-3 and TRBJ2-3; D might be TRBD2 (5 bases). V lost 3 bases to trimming and J lost 4 bases, with 11 bases between them. In germline, CDR1 is ENHRY, CDR2 SYGVKD. This CDR3 comprises 14 residues. The CDR3 spells CAISEGGGADTQYF. CDR3 nucleotide sequence: TGTGCCATCAGTGAAGGAGGAGGCGCAGATACGCAGTATTTT.

This clone was counted only a few times. The chain combines TRBV4-1 with TRBJ1-2; tentative D call: TRBD1 (6 bases). The germline gives CDR1 MGHRA, CDR2 YSYEKL. V lost 2 bases, J lost 8 bases, and 12 bases lay in between. This CDR3 has 13 amino acids. CDR3 bases: TGCGCCAGCAGCCAACCTACAGGGAGCGGCTACACCTTC. Protein product: CASSQPTGSGYTF.

The V gene is TRBV29-1, the J gene TRBJ2-3, with 8 bases lining up with TRBD2. The germline V gene has CDR1 SQVTM and CDR2 ANQGSEA. The CDR3 is made up of 16 amino acids. V was pared by 5 bases and J by 3 bases, with 13 bases of the junction left unmatched. The CDR3 bases are TGCAGCGTTCGTAATATACGTAGCGGGATGACAGATACGCAGTATTTT. The encoded protein is CSVRNIRSGMTDTQYF.

The chain links TRBV10-3 to TRBJ1-4; TRBD1 agrees at 8 bases. Germline-derived CDR1 and CDR2 are ENHRY and SYGVKD. There are 15 residues in the CDR3. Trimming took 5 bases from V and 6 from J; bases not matched to a gene: 8. For the CDR3, the DNA is TGTGCCATCAGTCGGGGCAGGGGGCTTGATGAAAAACTGTTTTTT. Amino acids: CAISRGRGLDEKLFF.

This clone was recorded only once. The chain is built from TRBV28 and TRBJ2-5; tentatively, D is TRBD1 (6 bases). CDR1 and CDR2 from the germline V gene are MDHEN and SYDVKM. V lost 1 base to trimming and J lost 5 bases, with 11 bases between them. The CDR3 runs 14 residues. CDR3 nucleotides: TGTGCCAGCAGTTTATATGGGGGCGATGAGACCCAGTACTTC. This encodes CASSLYGGDETQYF.

This clone appeared a single time. This chain uses TRBV6-5 with TRBJ2-7, with TRBD1 matching over 10 bases. V dropped 6 bases and J dropped 0; count of bases not matched to a gene: 5. Germline CDR1 reads MNHEY; CDR2 reads SVGAGI. The CDR3 has 15 residues. Written as DNA, the CDR3 is TGTGCCAGCAGCCCGGGACAGGGGAGCTCCTACGAGCAGTACTTC. Protein: CASSPGQGSSYEQYF.

In its sample, this clone was seen a few times. V gene TRBV27 combines with J gene TRBJ2-3; 9 bases are shared with TRBD2. With V trimmed by 2 bases and J by 5 bases, 5 bases remained unmatched. The CDR3 runs to 15 residues. Germline V gives CDR1 MNHEY, CDR2 SMNVEV (reference sequence). CDR3 region: CASSLGASGKDTQYF. The CDR3 coding sequence is TGTGCCAGCAGTTTAGGTGCTAGCGGGAAAGATACGCAGTATTTT.

V gene TRBV7-3 combines with J gene TRBJ1-1, with TRBD1 matching over 7 bases. The CDR3 covers 15 residues. Germline-derived CDR1 and CDR2 are SGHTA and FQGTGA. V gave up 1 base and J gave up 1 base; unmatched junction bases: 3. CDR3 loop: CASSLMRTGNTEAFF. The CDR3 DNA reads as TGTGCCAGCAGCTTAATGAGGACAGGGAACACTGAAGCTTTCTTT. The entire variable domain, with the rest obtained from reference TRBV7-3 and TRBJ1-1, is as follows: GAGVSQTPSNKVTEKGKYVELRCDPISGHTALYWYRQSLGQGPEFLIYFQGTGAADDSGLPNDRFFAVRPEGSVSTLKIQRTERGDSAVYLCASSLMRTGNTEAFFGQGTRLTVV.

This sequence joins TRBV6-6 and TRBJ2-7, with TRBD1 matching over 9 bases. Germline CDR1 MNHNY, CDR2 SVGAGI (reference sequence). CDR3 size: 16 residues. V shed 5 bases and J 6 bases; nucleotides not matched to a gene: 14. As DNA, the CDR3 is TGTGCCAGCAGTGGAGGCCGGGGACAGGGTGCCCCCGAGCAGTACGTC. It translates to CASSGGRGQGAPEQYV.

This chain joins TRBV5-1 and TRBJ2-2; D ambiguous. The CDR3 spans 16 residues. The germline V gene has CDR1 SGHRS and CDR2 YFSETQ. Trimming removed 3 bases at V and 1 base at J, with 13 bases between. CDR3 region: CASSSAPLGNTGELFF. Written as DNA, the CDR3 is TGCGCCAGCAGCTCGGCCCCTCTAGGGAACACCGGGGAGCTGTTTTTT.

The genes are TRBV2 and TRBJ2-1; D may be TRBD2 (6 bases). CDR3 length: 16 residues. Trimming removed 1 base at V and 7 bases at J, with 17 bases between. Germline V gene data show CDR1 as SNHLY and CDR2 as FYNNEI. Written as DNA, the CDR3 is TGTGCCAGCAGTGAAGTGGTTGGCGGGGCTCAGAATGAGCAGTTCTTC. It yields the protein CASSEVVGGAQNEQFF.

The chain has TRBV27 and TRBJ1-4; D gene ambiguous. Germline V gene data show CDR1 as MNHEY and CDR2 as SMNVEV (reference sequence). V lost 8 bases, J lost 2 bases, and 6 bases lay in between. This CDR3 region has 12 residues. This CDR3 reads CASGLTNEKLFF. Here the CDR3 DNA reads TGTGCCAGCGGACTGACTAATGAAAAACTGTTTTTT.

This clone showed up just once. The chain links TRBV28 to TRBJ1-2; the D is unclear. V was cut by 5 bases and J by 2 bases, with 15 bases left in between. The CDR3 spans 15 residues. The germline gives CDR1 MDHEN, CDR2 SYDVKM. CDR3 sequence reads: CASSPAGRENYGYTF. The CDR3 nucleotides are TGTGCCAGCAGTCCGGCGGGTAGGGAAAACTATGGCTACACCTTC.

This chain connects TRBV7-2 to TRBJ1-1, with D possibly TRBD1 on 6 matching bases. This CDR3 has 15 amino acids. In germline, CDR1 is SGHTA, CDR2 FQGNSA. With 2 bases removed from V and 5 bases from J, the gap between germline ends came to 15 bases. CDR3 DNA: TGTGCCAGCAGCTTATCCAGGGGTGATTGGACTGAAGCTTTCTTT. Protein product: CASSLSRGDWTEAFF.

This CDR3 is CASSIQGGETQYF. CDR3 DNA: TGTGCCAGTAGTATCCAGGGAGGAGAGACCCAGTACTTC. The chain combines TRBV19 with TRBJ2-5; maybe TRBD2 (6 bases). V lost 3 bases, J lost 4 bases, and 9 bases lay in between. Germline V gives CDR1 LNHDA, CDR2 SQIVND (reference sequence). The CDR3 sequence is 13 residues long.

V is TRBV2 and J is TRBJ2-7, with 11 nucleotides matching TRBD2. Germline V CDR1 and CDR2: SNHLY, FYNNEI. The length of the CDR3 is 16 residues. Unmatched junction bases numbered 9, after V lost 6 bases and J lost 2 bases. CDR3 loop: CASSEKGTSGPYEQYF. The DNA for the CDR3 is TGTGCCAGCAGCGAGAAGGGGACTAGCGGCCCCTACGAGCAGTACTTC.

This clone was picked up one time. The chain joins TRBV9 to TRBJ1-4; 11 positions match TRBD1. The CDR3 extends over 15 amino acids. The J segment lost 12 bases and the V segment lost 3 bases, leaving 10 bases of the junction unmatched. Germline V CDR1 and CDR2: SGDLS, YYNGEE. The CDR3 DNA is TGTGCCAGCAGCGGAAGGACAGGGGGCATTCAGGAACTGTTTTTT. Its protein is CASSGRTGGIQELFF.